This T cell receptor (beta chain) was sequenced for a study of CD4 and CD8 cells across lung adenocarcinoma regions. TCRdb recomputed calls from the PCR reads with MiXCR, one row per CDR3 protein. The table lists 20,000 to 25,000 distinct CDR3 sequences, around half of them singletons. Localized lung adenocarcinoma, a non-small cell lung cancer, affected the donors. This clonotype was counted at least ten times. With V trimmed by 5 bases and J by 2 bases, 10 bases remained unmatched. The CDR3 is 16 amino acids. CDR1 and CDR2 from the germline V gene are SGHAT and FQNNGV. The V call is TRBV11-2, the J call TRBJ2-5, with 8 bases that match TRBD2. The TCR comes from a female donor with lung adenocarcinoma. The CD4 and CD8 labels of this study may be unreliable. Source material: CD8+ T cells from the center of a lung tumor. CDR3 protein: CASSPSGSSRQETQYF. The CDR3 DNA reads TGTGCCAGCAGCCCCAGCGGGAGCAGTCGGCAAGAGACCCAGTACTTC.